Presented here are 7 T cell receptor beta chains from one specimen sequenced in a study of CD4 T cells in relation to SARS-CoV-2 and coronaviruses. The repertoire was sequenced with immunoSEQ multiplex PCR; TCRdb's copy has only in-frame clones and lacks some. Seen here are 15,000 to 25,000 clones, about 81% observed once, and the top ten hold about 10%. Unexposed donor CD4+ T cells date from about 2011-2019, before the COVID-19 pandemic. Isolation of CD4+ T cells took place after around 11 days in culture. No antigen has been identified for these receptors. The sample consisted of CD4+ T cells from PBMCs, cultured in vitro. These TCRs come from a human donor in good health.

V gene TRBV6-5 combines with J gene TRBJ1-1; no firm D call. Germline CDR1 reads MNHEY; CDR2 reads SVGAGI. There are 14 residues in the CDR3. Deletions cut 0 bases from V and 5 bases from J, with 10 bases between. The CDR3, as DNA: TGTGCCAGCAGTTACTCGACGGGGAGGACTGAAGCTTTCTTT. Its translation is CASSYSTGRTEAFF.

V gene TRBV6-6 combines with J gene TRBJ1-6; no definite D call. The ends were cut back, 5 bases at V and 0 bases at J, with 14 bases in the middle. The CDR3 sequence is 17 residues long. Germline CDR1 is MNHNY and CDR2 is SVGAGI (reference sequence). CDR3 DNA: TGTGCCAGCAGTCCTCTAAAGTGGAGCTCCTATAATTCACCCCTCCACTTT. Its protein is CASSPLKWSSYNSPLHF.

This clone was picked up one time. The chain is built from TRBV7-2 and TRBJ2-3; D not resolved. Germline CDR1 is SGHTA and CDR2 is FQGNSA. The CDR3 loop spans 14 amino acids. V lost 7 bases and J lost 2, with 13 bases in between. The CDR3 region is CASKRGGVTDTQYF. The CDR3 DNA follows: TGTGCCAGCAAACGCGGCGGTGTCACAGATACGCAGTATTTT.

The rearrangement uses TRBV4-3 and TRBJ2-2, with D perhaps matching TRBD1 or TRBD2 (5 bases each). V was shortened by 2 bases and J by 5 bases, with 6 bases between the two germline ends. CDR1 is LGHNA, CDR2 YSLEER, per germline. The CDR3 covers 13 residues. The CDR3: CASSQWGTGELFF. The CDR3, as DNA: TGCGCCAGCAGCCAATGGGGGACCGGGGAGCTGTTTTTT.

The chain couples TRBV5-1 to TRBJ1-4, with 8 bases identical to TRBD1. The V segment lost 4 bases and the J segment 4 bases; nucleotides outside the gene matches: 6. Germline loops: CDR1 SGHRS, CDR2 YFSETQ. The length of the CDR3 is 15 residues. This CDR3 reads CASSGRTGHNEKLFF. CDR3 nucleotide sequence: TGCGCCAGCAGCGGGAGGACAGGGCATAATGAAAAACTGTTTTTT.

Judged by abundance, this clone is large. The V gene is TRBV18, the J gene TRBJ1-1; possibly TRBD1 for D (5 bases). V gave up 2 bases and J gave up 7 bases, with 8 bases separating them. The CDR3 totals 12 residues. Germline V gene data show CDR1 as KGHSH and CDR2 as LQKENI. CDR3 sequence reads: CASSPYQGEAFF. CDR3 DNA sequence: TGTGCCAGCTCACCATATCAGGGTGAAGCTTTCTTT.

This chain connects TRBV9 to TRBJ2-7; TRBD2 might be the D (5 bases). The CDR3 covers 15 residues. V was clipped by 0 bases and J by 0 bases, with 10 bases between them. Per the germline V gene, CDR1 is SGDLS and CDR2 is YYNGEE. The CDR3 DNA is TGTGCCAGCAGCGTAGATCAACTAGACTCCTACGAGCAGTACTTC. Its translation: CASSVDQLDSYEQYF.